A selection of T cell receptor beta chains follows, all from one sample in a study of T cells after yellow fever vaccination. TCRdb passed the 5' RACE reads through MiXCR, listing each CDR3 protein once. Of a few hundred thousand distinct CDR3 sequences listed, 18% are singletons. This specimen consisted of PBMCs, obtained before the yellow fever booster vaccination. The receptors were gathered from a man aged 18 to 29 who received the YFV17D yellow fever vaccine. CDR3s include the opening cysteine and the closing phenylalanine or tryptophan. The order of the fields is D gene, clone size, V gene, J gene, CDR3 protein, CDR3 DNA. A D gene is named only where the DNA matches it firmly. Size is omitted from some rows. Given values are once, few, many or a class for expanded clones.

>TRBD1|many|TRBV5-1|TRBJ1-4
CASSKTGGDEKLFF
TGCGCCAGCAGCAAAACAGGGGGCGATGAAAAACTGTTTTTT
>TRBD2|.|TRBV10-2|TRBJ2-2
CASSPAGGGNTGELFF
TGCGCCAGCAGCCCAGCGGGGGGCGGGAACACCGGGGAGCTGTTTTTT
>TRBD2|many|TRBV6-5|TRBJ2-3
CASSSGGGATDTQYF
TGTGCCAGCAGTTCAGGCGGGGGGGCCACAGATACGCAGTATTTT
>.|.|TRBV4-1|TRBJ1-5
CASSQEGGALNQPQHF
TGCGCCAGCAGCCAAGAGGGAGGGGCCCTCAATCAGCCCCAGCATTTT
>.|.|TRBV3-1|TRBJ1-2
CASSSASDTIYGYTF
TGTGCCAGCAGCTCAGCATCGGACACCATCTATGGCTACACCTTC
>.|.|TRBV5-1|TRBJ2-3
CASSAQGIEADTQYF
TGCGCCAGCAGCGCCCAGGGGATCGAGGCAGATACGCAGTATTTT
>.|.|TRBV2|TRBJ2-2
CASFGYTGELFF
TGTGCCAGCTTCGGATACACCGGGGAGCTGTTTTTT
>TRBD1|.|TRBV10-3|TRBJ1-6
CAISESYSGEGASSPLHF
TGTGCCATCAGTGAGTCGTATAGTGGCGAGGGGGCCTCTTCACCCCTCCACTTT
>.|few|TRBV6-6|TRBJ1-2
CASSNLQSNYGYTF
TGTGCCAGCAGCAACCTCCAGAGTAACTATGGCTACACCTTC
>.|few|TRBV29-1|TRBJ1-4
CSVGGPTNEKLFF
TGCAGCGTTGGTGGCCCCACTAATGAAAAACTGTTTTTT
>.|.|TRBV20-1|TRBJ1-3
CSAQGNGNTIYF
TGCAGTGCCCAGGGAAATGGAAACACCATATATTTT
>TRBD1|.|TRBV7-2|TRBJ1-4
CASSFPPGQGKLFF
TGTGCCAGCAGCTTCCCCCCGGGACAGGGAAAACTGTTTTTT
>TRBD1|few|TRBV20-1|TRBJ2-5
CSGAGGLKETQYF
TGCAGTGGCGCAGGGGGCCTGAAAGAGACCCAGTACTTC
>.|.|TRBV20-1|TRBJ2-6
CSASDMPGANVLTF
TGCAGTGCTAGTGACATGCCTGGGGCCAACGTCCTGACTTTC
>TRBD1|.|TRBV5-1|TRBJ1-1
CASSDYEGANTEAFF
TGCGCCAGCAGCGACTATGAGGGGGCGAACACTGAAGCTTTCTTT
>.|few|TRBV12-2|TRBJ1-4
CASRFVQGTNEKLFF
TGTGCAAGTCGCTTTGTACAGGGAACTAATGAAAAACTGTTTTTT
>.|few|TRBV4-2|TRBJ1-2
CASSQERERSIGYTF
TGTGCCAGCAGCCAAGAACGCGAACGATCTATCGGCTACACCTTC
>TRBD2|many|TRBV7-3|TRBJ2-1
CASSSGLAGGNEQFF
TGTGCCAGCAGCTCCGGACTAGCGGGGGGGAATGAGCAGTTCTTC
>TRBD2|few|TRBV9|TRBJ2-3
CASSVWLAGNTDTQYF
TGTGCCAGCAGCGTATGGTTAGCGGGGAACACAGATACGCAGTATTTT
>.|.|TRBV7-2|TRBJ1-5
CASSLEGAAHQPQHF
TGTGCCAGCAGCTTAGAAGGGGCGGCACATCAGCCCCAGCATTTT
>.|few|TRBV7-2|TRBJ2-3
CASSFPQRAQYF
TGTGCCAGCAGCTTTCCTCAGAGAGCGCAGTATTTT
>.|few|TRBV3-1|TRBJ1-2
CASSQASGKGGYTF
TGTGCCAGCAGCCAAGCGTCCGGGAAGGGTGGCTACACCTTC
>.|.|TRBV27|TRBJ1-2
CASSPRVGARFGYTF
TGTGCCAGCAGCCCGAGGGTCGGGGCGCGTTTTGGGTACACCTTC
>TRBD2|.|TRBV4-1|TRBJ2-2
CASSQLGTSDTGELFF
TGCGCCAGCAGCCAACTCGGGACTAGCGACACCGGGGAGCTGTTTTTT
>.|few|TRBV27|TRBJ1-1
CASSFRGFTEAFF
TGTGCCAGCAGTTTTAGGGGATTCACTGAAGCTTTCTTT
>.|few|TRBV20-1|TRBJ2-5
CSAPDSALQETQYF
TGCAGTGCCCCGGACAGCGCGCTTCAAGAAACCCAGTACTTC
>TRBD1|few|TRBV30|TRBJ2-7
CAWNYQDRVDEQYF
TGTGCCTGGAACTACCAGGACAGGGTTGACGAGCAGTACTTC
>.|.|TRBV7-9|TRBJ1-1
CASSVNRVKDTEAFF
TGTGCCAGCAGCGTCAACAGGGTGAAGGACACTGAAGCTTTCTTT
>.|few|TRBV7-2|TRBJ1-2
CASSLSEDYGYTF
TGTGCCAGCAGCTTATCGGAGGATTATGGCTACACCTTC
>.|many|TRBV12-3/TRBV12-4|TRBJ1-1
CASSESYREIFMNTEAFF
TGTGCCAGCAGCGAAAGCTACAGGGAAATCTTCATGAACACTGAAGCTTTCTTT
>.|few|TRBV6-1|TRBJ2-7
CASSLSEQYF
TGTGCCAGCAGTCTCAGCGAGCAGTACTTC
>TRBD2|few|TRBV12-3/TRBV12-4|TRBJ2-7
CASSQLTSGPYEQYF
TGTGCCAGCAGTCAATTGACTAGCGGCCCCTACGAGCAGTACTTC
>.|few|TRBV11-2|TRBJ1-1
CASSLTRANTEAFF
TGTGCCAGCAGCTTAACCAGGGCAAACACTGAAGCTTTCTTT
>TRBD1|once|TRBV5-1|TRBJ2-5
CASSLSTGTDATQYF
TGCGCCAGCAGCTTGTCAACCGGGACAGATGCGACCCAGTACTTC
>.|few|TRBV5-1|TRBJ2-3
CASSSTGSGDTQYF
TGCGCCAGCAGCAGTACAGGGTCAGGAGATACGCAGTATTTT
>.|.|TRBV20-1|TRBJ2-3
CSANGAGSTDTQYF
TGCAGTGCTAACGGGGCGGGTAGCACAGATACGCAGTATTTT
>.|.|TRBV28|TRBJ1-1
CASSLGGHGMAEAFF
TGTGCCAGCAGTTTGGGGGGGCACGGTATGGCTGAAGCTTTCTTT
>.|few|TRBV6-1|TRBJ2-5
CASSERGVSETQYF
TGTGCCAGCAGTGAACGAGGGGTTTCGGAGACCCAGTACTTC
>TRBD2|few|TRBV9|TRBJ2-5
CASSGSGGIQETQYF
TGTGCCAGCAGCGGTAGCGGGGGGATCCAAGAGACCCAGTACTTC
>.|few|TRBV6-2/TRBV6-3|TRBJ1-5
CASSYSTRGRQPQHF
TGTGCCAGCAGTTACTCGACCAGGGGCCGGCAGCCCCAGCATTTT
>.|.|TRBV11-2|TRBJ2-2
CASSLDRRGSLTGELFF
TGTGCCAGCAGCTTAGACCGTCGCGGTTCCTTAACCGGGGAGCTGTTTTTT
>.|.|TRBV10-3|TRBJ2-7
CATRGLLTYEQYF
TGTGCCACCCGGGGACTCTTAACCTACGAGCAGTACTTC
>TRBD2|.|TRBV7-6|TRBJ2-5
CASSLRPGLAEQETQYF
TGTGCCAGCAGCCTCCGACCGGGACTAGCGGAACAAGAGACCCAGTACTTC
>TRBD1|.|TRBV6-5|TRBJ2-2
CASGPQGANTGELFF
TGTGCCAGCGGGCCACAGGGGGCGAACACCGGGGAGCTGTTTTTT
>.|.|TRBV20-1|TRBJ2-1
CSAVRGNEQFF
TGCAGTGCCGTCAGGGGCAATGAGCAGTTCTTC
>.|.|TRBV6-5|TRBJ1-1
CASGNREGAFF
TGTGCCAGCGGGAACAGGGAAGGAGCTTTCTTT
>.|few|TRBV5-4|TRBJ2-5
CASSLEYPEETQYF
TGTGCCAGCAGCCTCGAGTACCCGGAAGAGACCCAGTACTTC
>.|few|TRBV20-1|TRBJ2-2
CSAPQGNTGELFF
TGCAGTGCTCCACAGGGGAACACCGGGGAGCTGTTTTTT